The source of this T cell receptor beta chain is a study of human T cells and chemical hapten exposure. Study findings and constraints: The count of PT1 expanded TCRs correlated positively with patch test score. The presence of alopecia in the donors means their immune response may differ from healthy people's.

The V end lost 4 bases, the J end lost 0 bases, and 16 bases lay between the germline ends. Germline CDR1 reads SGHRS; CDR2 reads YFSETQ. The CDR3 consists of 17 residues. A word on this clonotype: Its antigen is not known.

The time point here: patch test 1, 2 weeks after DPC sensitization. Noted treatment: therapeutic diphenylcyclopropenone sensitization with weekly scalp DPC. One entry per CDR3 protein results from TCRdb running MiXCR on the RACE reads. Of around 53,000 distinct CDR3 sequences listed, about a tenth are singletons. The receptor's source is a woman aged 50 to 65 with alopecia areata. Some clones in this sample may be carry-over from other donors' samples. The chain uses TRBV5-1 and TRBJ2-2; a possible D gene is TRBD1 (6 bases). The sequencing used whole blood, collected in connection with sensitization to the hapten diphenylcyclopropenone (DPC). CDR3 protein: CASSTKQGSANTGELFF. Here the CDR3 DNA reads TGCGCCAGCAGCACGAAACAGGGCTCGGCGAACACCGGGGAGCTGTTTTTT.